These T cell receptor beta chains were read from a single sample in a study of blood T cell repertoires in COVID-19. Sequenced by immunoSEQ multiplex PCR; TCRdb stores in-frame clones only, minus some. This sample yields 250,000 to 350,000 clones, of which 75% to 90% are seen a single time; 2% to 3% belongs to the top ten. Sequencing was done on a sample of PBMCs or T cells enriched from blood (not recorded which). The receptors here all came from a woman between 50 and 59 years old who had recovered from COVID-19. CDR3s include the opening cysteine and the closing phenylalanine or tryptophan. D genes are given only for firm matches. The size field is filled for only some rows; it gives once, few, many or a size class.

size	J	D	V	DNA	CDR3
NA	TRBJ2-1	NA	TRBV30	TGTGCCTGTGAGGCGGGACGGACCGATGAGCAGTTCTTC	CACEAGRTDEQFF
NA	TRBJ1-4	NA	TRBV2	TGTGCCAGCAGTGAACTTAGGGGCAACAATGAAAAACTGTTTTTT	CASSELRGNNEKLFF
NA	TRBJ1-6	NA	TRBV30	TGTGCCTGGAGAGGCAGACTAGATAATTCACCCCTCCACTTT	CAWRGRLDNSPLHF
NA	TRBJ2-7	NA	TRBV4-1	TGCGCCAGCAGCCAATCCGGCGTGACAGCCTCCTACGAGCAGTACTTC	CASSQSGVTASYEQYF
NA	TRBJ2-3	TRBD1	TRBV2	TGTGCCAGTAATGCCGGGACAGCCACAGATACGCAGTATTTT	CASNAGTATDTQYF
once	TRBJ1-4	NA	TRBV19	TGTGCCAGTAGTATAGATTCCACAATGGATGAAAAACTGTTTTTT	CASSIDSTMDEKLFF
NA	TRBJ2-5	TRBD1	TRBV7-2	TGTGCCAGCAGCCCGGGACAGTCAGAGACCCAGTACTTC	CASSPGQSETQYF
NA	TRBJ2-7	TRBD2	TRBV7-2	TGTGCCAGCAGCTTAGGGGTTGGCGGGAGGGCCTACGAGCAGTACTTC	CASSLGVGGRAYEQYF
few	TRBJ1-1	NA	TRBV10-1	TGCGCCAGCAGTGCGGGAGGAGTGAACACTGAAGCTTTCTTT	CASSAGGVNTEAFF
few	TRBJ2-5	TRBD1	TRBV19	TGTGCCAGTAGCAGGAGGACAGGGAGAGGGGAGACCCAGTACTTC	CASSRRTGRGETQYF
NA	TRBJ2-1	TRBD1	TRBV15	TGTGCCACCAGCAATGACAGGGCTCGGCACAATGAGCAGTTCTTC	CATSNDRARHNEQFF
NA	TRBJ2-1	TRBD1	TRBV18	TGTGCCAGCTCATACCTAGGACAGGGACCTCCAATAGATGAGCAGTTCTTC	CASSYLGQGPPIDEQFF
NA	TRBJ1-4	TRBD1	TRBV29-1	TGCAGCGCCATCCCCCGGGGACAGGTGGAAAAACTGTTTTTT	CSAIPRGQVEKLFF
NA	TRBJ2-1	TRBD2	TRBV6-6	TGTGCCAGCAGTCCTGCCTCTCCGGGACTAGCTATTTACAATGAGCAGTTCTTC	CASSPASPGLAIYNEQFF
few	TRBJ2-3	TRBD2	TRBV7-6	TGTGCCAGCAGCCCCGGACTAGCGGGGAGCACAGATACGCAGTATTTT	CASSPGLAGSTDTQYF
once	TRBJ1-1	TRBD1	TRBV25-1	TGTGCCAGCAGTCGACAGGGGTTCACTGAAGCTTTCTTT	CASSRQGFTEAFF
NA	TRBJ2-3	NA	TRBV6-6	TGTGCCAGCAGTTACGGGCCAAACACAGATACGCAGTATTTT	CASSYGPNTDTQYF
NA	TRBJ2-3	TRBD1	TRBV18	TGTGCCAGCTCACAGGGACAGGGCACAGATACGCAGTATTTT	CASSQGQGTDTQYF
NA	TRBJ2-7	NA	TRBV15	TGTGCCACCAGCACCGGACAGCACTACGAGCAGTACTTC	CATSTGQHYEQYF
NA	TRBJ1-6	NA	TRBV2	TGTGCCAGTGGGAGCTCCTATAATTCACCCCTCCACTTT	CASGSSYNSPLHF
NA	TRBJ2-5	NA	TRBV12-5	TGTGCTAGTGGTCCTGTACTCGCGGGGTACCAAGAGACCCAGTACTTC	CASGPVLAGYQETQYF
NA	TRBJ2-7	NA	TRBV27	TGTGCCAGCCTCCGACCCCGGGACGAGCAGTACTTC	CASLRPRDEQYF
NA	TRBJ2-3	TRBD2	TRBV7-3	TGTGCCAGCTCTCTACTAGCGGTTAGCACAGATACGCAGTATTTT	CASSLLAVSTDTQYF
NA	TRBJ1-1	NA	TRBV2	TGTGCCAGCATCGAAAACCCCCGGTTCTTGAACACTGAAGCTTTCTTT	CASIENPRFLNTEAFF